The 24 T cell receptor beta chains reported below all come from one sample, sequenced in a study of OX40 agonist ivuxolimab in advanced cancers. The library relied on the immunoSEQ multiplex PCR assay. TCRdb mirrors the immuneACCESS table, restricted to in-frame sequences. Some clones are absent from its copies; in checked studies, under half trace to an unresolved V gene, and the reason for the others is unknown. Here the sample has over 80,000 clones; about nine tenths occur a single time. About 0.82% of the sample is held by the ten biggest clonotypes. Sequencing was performed on CD4+ or CD8+ T cells sorted from blood, taken in a trial of the OX40 agonist ivuxolimab. Every receptor here comes from an adult with an advanced solid tumor such as melanoma, head and neck, liver or kidney cancer.

This clone occurred once. The V gene is TRBV10-1, the J gene TRBJ2-2, with no clear D. The V gene's germline CDR1 is WNHNN and CDR2 SYGVQD (reference sequence). The CDR3 covers 16 residues. Trimming removed 8 bases from V and 2 bases from J, with 18 bases in between. The CDR3 loop reads CASSSPTSNNTGELFF. The CDR3 DNA is TGCGCCAGCTCCTCCCCTACCTCCAATAACACCGGGGAGCTGTTTTTT.

The CDR3, as DNA: TGTGCCAGCAGCTTAAACGGGGATGAAAAACTGTTTTTT. It is translated as CASSLNGDEKLFF. This chain joins TRBV7-9 and TRBJ1-4; D remains unclear. Looked up from germline, CDR1 is SEHNR and CDR2 is FQNEAQ (reference sequence). The ends were cut back, 2 bases at V and 6 bases at J, with 7 bases in the middle. The CDR3 extends over 13 amino acids.

Concerning this clone itself: The junction does not match germline at one end; this may be a read error. The chain employs TRBV30 and TRBJ2-1; D tentatively fits TRBD1 or TRBD2 (5 bases each). CDR1 GTSNPN and CDR2 SVGIG come from the germline V gene (reference sequence). The CDR3 totals 15 residues. CDR3 amino acids: CASSGRGPSFNEQFF. CDR3 DNA sequence: TGTGCCTCCTCGGGCCGGGGACCGTCCTTCAATGAGCAGTTCTTC.

This chain links TRBV30 with TRBJ2-2; maybe TRBD1 (5 bases). V lost 5 bases to trimming and J lost 4 bases, with 14 bases between them. CDR1 GTSNPN and CDR2 SVGIG come from the germline V gene (reference sequence). The CDR3 has 14 amino acids. The CDR3, as DNA: TGTGCCTGGGCAGGGCCGTGGGGCACCGGGGAGCTGTTTTTT. Amino acids: CAWAGPWGTGELFF.

This chain uses TRBV5-4 with TRBJ2-1, with 8 bases identical to TRBD2. V lost 4 bases to trimming and J lost 0 bases; unmatched junction nucleotides: 9. Per the germline V gene, CDR1 is SGHNT and CDR2 is YYREEE (reference sequence). This CDR3 region has 17 residues. CDR3 nucleotides: TGTGCCAGCAGCCCCCCGACTAGCGAGAGCTCCTACAATGAGCAGTTCTTC. Its translation: CASSPPTSESSYNEQFF. Using reference TRBV5-4 and TRBJ2-1 for the parts outside the CDR3, the full variable domain is ETGVTQSPTHLIKTRGQQVTLRCSSQSGHNTVSWYQQALGQGPQFIFQYYREEENGRGNFPPRFSGLQFPNYSSELNVNALELDDSALYLCASSPPTSESSYNEQFFGPGTRLTVL.

The chain has TRBV6-5 and TRBJ1-1; D remains unclear. The germline CDR1 and CDR2 sequences are MNHEY and SVGAGI. This CDR3 spans 12 amino acids. V lost 10 bases, J lost 1 base, and 10 bases lay in between. CDR3: CATLRQNTEAFF. The CDR3 DNA follows: TGTGCCACCCTTCGACAGAACACTGAAGCTTTCTTT.

This chain uses TRBV7-9 with TRBJ2-2, with D tentatively TRBD2 (5 bases). This CDR3 is 14 amino acids long. V was trimmed by 3 bases and J by 4 bases, leaving 9 bases between them. CDR1 SEHNR and CDR2 FQNEAQ come from the germline V gene (reference sequence). In nucleotides, the CDR3 is TGTGCCAGCAGCTTCAGAGGGCTCACCGGGGAGCTGTTTTTT. This gives the protein CASSFRGLTGELFF.

The chain is built from TRBV2 and TRBJ2-1; D may match TRBD1 or TRBD2 (5 bases each). Germline values: CDR1 SNHLY, CDR2 FYNNEI. This CDR3 spans 12 amino acids. V lost 7 bases and J 4 bases, leaving 8 bases between the germline ends. The CDR3 is CASTEGYNEQFF. The CDR3 DNA sequence: TGTGCCAGCACAGAGGGGTACAATGAGCAGTTCTTC. Using reference TRBV2 and TRBJ2-1 for the parts outside the CDR3, the full variable domain is EPEVTQTPSHQVTQMGQEVILRCVPISNHLYFYWYRQILGQKVEFLVSFYNNEISEKSEIFDDQFSVERPDGSNFTLKIRSTKLEDSAMYFCASTEGYNEQFFGPGTRLTVL.

The rearrangement links TRBV5-8 to TRBJ2-1; 9 positions match TRBD1. The V gene's germline CDR1 is SGHTS and CDR2 YDEGEE. The CDR3 is 16 residues long. After removal of 4 bases from V and 3 bases from J, the junction contained 8 bases not matched to a gene. CDR3 loop: CASSRGPGQGYNEQFF. The DNA of the CDR3 is TGTGCCAGCAGCCGGGGACCGGGACAGGGCTACAATGAGCAGTTCTTC.

The chain links TRBV7-9 to TRBJ1-1; D is uncertain. This CDR3 is built from 13 residues. Germline assignment: CDR1 SEHNR and CDR2 FQNEAQ (reference sequence). The germline V and J ends were trimmed by 1 base and 4 bases, with 7 bases remaining between them. Here the CDR3 reads CASSLELGTEAFF. The CDR3 DNA follows: TGTGCCAGCAGCTTAGAACTGGGCACTGAAGCTTTCTTT.

About this clone itself: No conserved phenylalanine or tryptophan is present at the end of the CDR3, so a read error is the likely explanation. Because the CDR3's place on the DNA is in doubt, the DNA is left out and the CDR3 is given as listed by TCRdb. This sequence joins TRBV5-3 and TRBJ1-4. TRBV5-3 is filed as an ORF, its function uncertain. The CDR3 is 12 residues long, counting both termini. The CDR3 is CARSLGGAARGP.

V and J are TRBV7-3 and TRBJ2-1, with TRBD1 as a possible D gene (5 bases). V was cut by 3 bases and J by 8 bases, with 14 bases left in between. Germline CDR1 is SGHTA and CDR2 is FQGTGA. The CDR3 loop spans 14 amino acids. The CDR3: CASSLGRVGHEQFF. In DNA form, the CDR3 reads TGTGCCAGCAGCTTGGGGCGAGTGGGGCATGAGCAGTTCTTC.

The genes are TRBV4-1 and TRBJ1-4; D not certain. The V end lost 0 bases, the J end lost 3 bases, and 11 bases lay between the germline ends. Per the germline V gene, CDR1 is MGHRA and CDR2 is YSYEKL. The CDR3 is made up of 16 amino acids. In nucleotides, the CDR3 is TGCGCCAGCAGCCAAGATGGGAGGGAACCTAATGAAAAACTGTTTTTT. It yields the protein CASSQDGREPNEKLFF.

This chain links TRBV28 with TRBJ2-3; the D call may be TRBD1 or TRBD2 (6 bases each). Trimming removed 4 bases from V and 4 bases from J, with 12 bases in between. Germline V gene lookup returns CDR1 MDHEN and CDR2 SYDVKM. The CDR3 consists of 14 residues. CDR3 amino acids: CASSSGGPPDTQYF. The CDR3 DNA reads as TGTGCCAGCAGTTCTGGGGGGCCTCCAGATACGCAGTATTTT.

This chain connects TRBV4-1 to TRBJ1-1; D not resolved. V was clipped by 2 bases and J by 1 base, with 5 bases between them. The CDR3 is 13 amino acids. In germline, CDR1 is MGHRA, CDR2 YSYEKL. CDR3 sequence: CASSQSGNTEAFF. For the CDR3, the DNA is TGCGCCAGCAGCCAATCCGGGAACACTGAAGCTTTCTTT.

CDR3 nucleotide sequence: TGTGCCAGCAGCCCCTTTTGGACACACACCGGGGAGCTGTTTTTT. Its translation: CASSPFWTHTGELFF. The chain is built from TRBV7-9 and TRBJ2-2, with D tentatively TRBD1 (5 bases). The V and J ends lost 5 bases and 3 bases respectively, with 13 bases between them. In germline, CDR1 is SEHNR, CDR2 FQNEAQ (reference sequence). The CDR3 runs to 15 residues.

This clone has a single count. This chain joins TRBV5-1 and TRBJ2-5, with 8 bases that match TRBD2. With V trimmed by 4 bases and J by 5 bases, 13 bases remained unmatched. Germline CDR1 reads SGHRS; CDR2 reads YFSETQ. The CDR3 extends over 16 amino acids. CDR3 DNA sequence: TGCGCCAGCAGCCCGGGGACTAGTGGTATAATGGAGACCCAGTACTTC. It is translated as CASSPGTSGIMETQYF.

The V call is TRBV12-5, the J call TRBJ2-3; tentative D call: TRBD2 (6 bases). Trimming shortened V by 9 bases and J by 4 bases, and 20 bases separated the two germline ends. Germline values: CDR1 LGHNT, CDR2 FRNRAP. The CDR3 runs 15 residues. The DNA of the CDR3 is TGTGCTAGCTATTATAGCGGCTCGTGGCCAGATACGCAGTATTTT. It specifies CASYYSGSWPDTQYF.

V is TRBV19 and J is TRBJ1-1, with no clear D. The CDR3 has 12 residues. CDR1 and CDR2 (germline): LNHDA, SQIVND (reference sequence). V lost 6 bases to trimming and J lost 10 bases, with 15 bases between them. The CDR3 nucleotides are TGTGCCAGTAGCACCCCCACCCCGGGAGCTTTCTTT. It encodes CASSTPTPGAFF.

This clone has a single count. The rearrangement links TRBV28 to TRBJ2-1; D is possibly TRBD2 (6 bases). Germline assignment: CDR1 MDHEN and CDR2 SYDVKM. The germline V and J ends were trimmed by 3 bases and 5 bases, with 11 bases remaining between them. This CDR3 spans 14 amino acids. The CDR3 nucleotides read TGTGCCAGCAGTTTGGCGGGGTTGAACAATGAGCAGTTCTTC. Residues: CASSLAGLNNEQFF.

This chain links TRBV6-6 with TRBJ2-3, with D possibly being TRBD2 (6 bases). The CDR3 length is 13 residues. Trimming shortened V by 9 bases and J by 0 bases, and 10 bases separated the two germline ends. The germline CDR1 and CDR2 sequences are MNHNY and SVGAGI (reference sequence). CDR3 residues: CASRRGSTDTQYF. DNA for the CDR3: TGTGCCAGTCGGAGGGGTAGCACAGATACGCAGTATTTT.

The J gene is TRBJ1-5, the V gene TRBV12-5; D ambiguous. The CDR3 contains 13 residues. The ends were cut back, 7 bases at V and 7 bases at J, with 14 bases in the middle. CDR1 is LGHNT and CDR2 is FRNRAP in the germline V gene. The CDR3 loop reads CASARGAEQPQHF. The CDR3 region has the DNA TGTGCTAGTGCACGGGGAGCGGAGCAGCCCCAGCATTTT.

The J gene is TRBJ2-1, the V gene TRBV10-3; the match to TRBD2 covers 9 bases. Per germline, CDR1 ENHRY and CDR2 SYGVKD. CDR3 size: 15 residues. Trimming cost V 4 bases and J 8 bases; bases outside gene matches: 9. The CDR3 nucleotides are TGTGCCATCAGTGGGCAGGCGGGAGGGCCCGATGAGCAGTTCTTC. Encoded protein: CAISGQAGGPDEQFF.

The chain links TRBV6-5 to TRBJ2-3, with D perhaps TRBD1 or TRBD2 (5 bases each). V gave up 8 bases and J gave up 1 base, with 13 bases separating them. The CDR3 extends over 14 amino acids. CDR1 and CDR2 from the germline V gene are MNHEY and SVGAGI. In DNA form, the CDR3 reads TGTGCCAGCCGGGACCCGGTGGGCACAGATACGCAGTATTTT. Protein product: CASRDPVGTDTQYF.